A selection of T cell receptor beta chains follows, all from one sample in a study of control samples from healthy donors and cancer patients. This table comes from immunoSEQ multiplex PCR, and its TCRdb copy is limited to in-frame clones, with some not included. The table includes about 89,000 clones, about 83% detected once. The sample consisted of blood. These receptors were collected from a woman aged 35 to 49 in good health. Each CDR3 is given with its conserved first and last residue. A D gene is named only where the DNA matches it firmly. Rows give clone size only sometimes, using once, few, many, or a class for an expanded clone.

CDR3 protein	CDR3 DNA	D gene	clone size	V gene	J gene
CASSGTEDDEQYF	TGTGCCAGCAGCGGGACAGAAGACGACGAGCAGTACTTC	TRBD1	few	TRBV6-2/TRBV6-3	TRBJ2-7
CASRGGAIGRNSPLHF	TGTGCCAGCAGGGGGGGGGCTATAGGGAGGAATTCACCCCTCCACTTT	-	-	TRBV27	TRBJ1-6
CASSRGLSGNTIYF	TGTGCCAGCAGCCGGGGGCTTTCTGGAAACACCATATATTTT	-	medium-sized	TRBV7-2	TRBJ1-3
CASSFSQDRGFTEAFF	TGTGCCAGCAGTTTCAGCCAGGACAGGGGGTTTACTGAAGCTTTCTTT	TRBD1	-	TRBV28	TRBJ1-1
CASSESVGRGYTF	TGTGCCAGCAGTGAATCCGTGGGTCGAGGCTACACCTTC	-	-	TRBV6-1	TRBJ1-2
CASSPPLAGYGYNEQFF	TGTGCCAGCAGCCCACCACTAGCGGGGTACGGCTACAATGAGCAGTTCTTC	TRBD2	-	TRBV9	TRBJ2-1
CASSFDREAPLHF	TGTGCCAGCAGTTTCGACAGGGAAGCCCCCCTCCACTTT	TRBD1	few	TRBV12-3/TRBV12-4	TRBJ1-6
CASCSRRNNSPLHF	TGTGCCAGCTGTAGTAGGCGAAATAATTCACCCCTCCACTTT	-	-	TRBV6-5	TRBJ1-6
CASSVEGGAWGAFF	TGTGCCAGCAGCGTAGAGGGGGGCGCCTGGGGAGCTTTCTTT	-	-	TRBV9	TRBJ1-1
CASSFPAQETQYF	TGTGCCAGCAGCTTCCCCGCTCAAGAGACCCAGTACTTC	-	-	TRBV7-8	TRBJ2-5
CASSVGRGPIDTQYF	TGTGCCAGCAGCGTAGGGAGGGGCCCCATAGATACGCAGTATTTT	-	few	TRBV9	TRBJ2-3
CASSLSGNQPQHF	TGTGCCAGCAGCCTGTCGGGCAATCAGCCCCAGCATTTT	-	-	TRBV5-8	TRBJ1-5
CAPGWGQNQPQHF	TGTGCCCCAGGTTGGGGGCAGAATCAGCCCCAGCATTTT	-	-	TRBV6-4	TRBJ1-5
CAWGHVLGNTIYF	TGTGCCTGGGGACACGTCTTGGGAAACACCATATATTTT	-	-	TRBV30	TRBJ1-3
CASSSSGGTGSYEQYF	TGTGCCAGCAGCTCCTCGGGGGGGACAGGGTCCTACGAGCAGTACTTC	-	-	TRBV13	TRBJ2-7
CASSSSGRGGNTGELFF	TGTGCCAGCAGCTCCTCAGGGAGAGGGGGCAACACCGGGGAGCTGTTTTTT	TRBD1	-	TRBV7-7	TRBJ2-2
CAWSAGTGNEKLFF	TGTGCCTGGAGTGCCGGGACAGGAAATGAAAAACTGTTTTTT	TRBD1	-	TRBV30	TRBJ1-4
CASRRGGSSYNEQFF	TGTGCCAGCAGGCGAGGGGGTTCCTCCTACAATGAGCAGTTCTTC	-	-	TRBV2	TRBJ2-1
CASSPRGGRSTDTQYF	TGTGCCAGCAGCCCACGGGGGGGCCGGAGCACAGATACGCAGTATTTT	TRBD2	-	TRBV7-2	TRBJ2-3
CASSAGGPGNTIYF	TGTGCCAGCAGCGCCGGAGGACCTGGAAACACCATATATTTT	-	-	TRBV6-5	TRBJ1-3
CASIYSSYEQYF	TGTGCCAGCATATACAGCTCCTACGAGCAGTACTTC	-	-	TRBV2	TRBJ2-7
CASSPRTSEDTQYF	TGTGCCAGCAGCCCCCGGACTAGTGAAGATACGCAGTATTTT	TRBD2	-	TRBV9	TRBJ2-3
CASSYSGATYEQYF	TGTGCCAGCAGTTACTCAGGGGCAACCTACGAGCAGTACTTC	-	once	TRBV6-5	TRBJ2-7
CASSARGQGYGYTF	TGTGCCAGCAGCGCCAGGGGACAGGGGTATGGCTACACCTTC	TRBD1	-	TRBV5-6	TRBJ1-2
CASSLLQGDGYTF	TGTGCCAGCAGCTTGTTACAGGGGGATGGCTACACCTTC	TRBD1	-	TRBV5-4	TRBJ1-2
CASSYSAGQGRSNTEAFF	TGTGCCAGCAGTTACTCGGCAGGGCAGGGCCGATCGAATACTGAAGCTTTCTTT	-	once	TRBV6-2/TRBV6-3	TRBJ1-1
CAWRRQGNTGELFF	TGTGCCTGGAGGCGACAGGGTAACACCGGGGAGCTGTTTTTT	TRBD1	-	TRBV30	TRBJ2-2
CASSRGHATSGANVLTF	TGTGCCAGCTCCCGTGGACACGCCACCTCTGGGGCCAACGTCCTGACTTTC	-	-	TRBV18	TRBJ2-6
CAWSDTLLGQETQYF	TGTGCCTGGAGTGACACCCTACTTGGGCAGGAGACCCAGTACTTC	-	once	TRBV30	TRBJ2-5
CASSLGQGASEAFF	TGTGCCAGCAGTTTGGGACAGGGGGCATCTGAAGCTTTCTTT	TRBD1	once	TRBV7-9	TRBJ1-1
CASSIVPSGANVLTF	TGTGCCAGTAGTATAGTCCCCTCTGGGGCCAACGTCCTGACTTTC	-	-	TRBV19	TRBJ2-6
CASSSWAGLFSGANVLTF	TGTGCCAGCAGCTCCTGGGCGGGGTTATTTTCTGGGGCCAACGTCCTGACTTTC	-	-	TRBV7-9	TRBJ2-6
CARSYRQDANEKLFF	TGTGCCAGAAGTTATCGACAGGATGCTAATGAAAAACTGTTTTTT	-	-	TRBV5-3	TRBJ1-4
CASSQDWGRGFSGYTF	TGTGCCAGCAGCCAAGATTGGGGCCGGGGATTTAGTGGCTACACCTTC	-	-	TRBV3-1/TRBV3-2	TRBJ1-2
CASSLDRGRGYTF	TGTGCCAGCAGCTTGGACAGGGGGCGAGGCTACACCTTC	TRBD1	-	TRBV11-1	TRBJ1-2